These 27 T cell receptor beta chains came from one sample sequenced in a study of blood T cells in healthy people across ages. A sample-barcoded 5' primer and a J-beta primer mix were used in a second PCR of roughly 7 to 11 cycles. A single record per CDR3 protein comes from TCRdb applying MiXCR to the 5' RACE reads. Among more than 500,000 distinct CDR3 sequences listed, 27% were seen once. Specimen: blood. The receptors stem from a woman in her seventies in good health.

The chain uses TRBV7-3 and TRBJ2-7, with TRBD2 matching 9 bases. The V gene end was trimmed by 4 bases and the J gene end by 5 bases; junction bases not matched to a gene: 15. The CDR3 covers 17 residues. Germline lookup yields CDR1 SGHTA and CDR2 FQGTGA. CDR3 sequence reads: CASSSNQRGVRGNEQYF. CDR3 in DNA: TGTGCCAGCAGCTCTAATCAGCGGGGGGTTAGGGGAAACGAGCAGTACTTC.

The rearrangement uses TRBV4-3 and TRBJ1-3; a weak D match, TRBD1 (6 bases). The germline CDR1 and CDR2 sequences are LGHNA and YSLEER. V lost 0 bases and J lost 4, with 10 bases in between. The CDR3 sequence is 15 residues long. The CDR3 protein is CASSQDLTGGNTIYF. The CDR3 bases are TGCGCCAGCAGCCAAGACCTCACAGGGGGAAACACCATATATTTT.

Regarding this clonotype: One end of the junction fails to match germline, which may point to a read error. V and J are TRBV6-2 or TRBV6-3 and TRBJ2-1; TRBD2 matches 10 bases. The CDR3 extends over 19 amino acids. Germline CDR1 and CDR2: MNHEY and SVGEGT. The CDR3 DNA reads TGTGCCAGCAGTTACTCCGGGGGGCTAGCGGGGGATATGTACAATGAGCAGCTCTTC. As protein: CASSYSGGLAGDMYNEQLF.

This clonotype came up a few times. In nucleotides, the CDR3 is TGTGCCAGCAGCCGCATCCTAGCGGGGTCGGACGAGCAGTACTTC. Translation: CASSRILAGSDEQYF. The V and J genes are TRBV4-2 and TRBJ2-7, with TRBD2 matching 9 bases. The length of the CDR3 is 15 residues. Germline CDR1 and CDR2: LGHNA and YNFKEQ. Trimming took 4 bases from V and 5 from J; bases not matched to a gene: 9.

This clonotype was seen a few times. The chain employs TRBV7-9 and TRBJ1-2, with a possible D match to TRBD1 (5 bases). CDR1 SEHNR and CDR2 FQNEAQ come from the germline V gene (reference sequence). V shed 1 base and J shed 5 bases, with 8 bases lying between them. This CDR3 region has 13 residues. The CDR3 protein is CASSLGEGYGYTF. CDR3 coding DNA: TGTGCCAGCAGCTTAGGCGAGGGGTATGGCTACACCTTC. The variable domain in full, completed from reference TRBV7-9 and TRBJ1-2, reads DTGVSQNPRHKITKRGQNVTFRCDPISEHNRLYWYRQTLGQGPEFLTYFQNEAQLEKSRLLSDRFSAERPKGSFSTLEIQRTEQGDSAMYLCASSLGEGYGYTFGSGTRLTVV.

V and J are TRBV20-1 and TRBJ2-5, with 10 bases matching TRBD2. The J segment lost 4 bases and the V segment lost 5 bases, leaving 13 bases of the junction unmatched. The CDR3 is 16 residues long. Germline V gene data show CDR1 as DFQATT and CDR2 as SNEGSKA (reference sequence). DNA for the CDR3: TGCAGTGCTGAACTAGCGGGGTTGGGTTCATCAGAGACCCAGTACTTC. Its protein is CSAELAGLGSSETQYF.

The sample holds a few counts of this clonotype. This sequence joins TRBV6-4 and TRBJ1-5; D might be TRBD1 (5 bases). This CDR3 is 15 amino acids long. The ends were cut back, 4 bases at V and 7 bases at J, with 17 bases in the middle. Germline lookup yields CDR1 MRHNA and CDR2 SNTAGT. The CDR3 here is CASSASGGIGQPQHF. The CDR3 nucleotides are TGTGCCAGCAGTGCTTCCGGGGGGATTGGGCAGCCCCAGCATTTT.

This clonotype was seen more than once but under ten times. CDR3 DNA: TGTGCCAGCTACACCGACAGGGGTTCACCCCTCCACTTT. Translation gives CASYTDRGSPLHF. The genes are TRBV2 and TRBJ1-6; 8 nucleotides align to TRBD1. CDR1 and CDR2 (germline): SNHLY, FYNNEI. CDR3 length: 13 residues. V trimming: 8 bases; J trimming: 9 bases; junction bases outside the gene matches: 6.

This clonotype was seen more than once but under ten times. V usage is TRBV20-1 and J usage is TRBJ2-4; D unclear. Germline CDR1 reads DFQATT; CDR2 reads SNEGSKA (reference sequence). The CDR3 extends over 10 amino acids. V lost 2 bases, J lost 13 bases, and 9 bases lay in between. Here the CDR3 reads CSARLGSQYF. The CDR3 DNA reads TGCAGTGCTAGACTTGGTTCGCAGTACTTC.

This sequence joins TRBV7-2 and TRBJ1-3; D is perhaps TRBD1 (6 bases). Germline assignment: CDR1 SGHTA and CDR2 FQGNSA. Trimming took 5 bases from V and 2 from J, leaving 13 bases between them. CDR3 length: 15 residues. The CDR3 sequence is CASSPQGTTGNTIYF. CDR3 sequence (DNA): TGTGCCAGCAGCCCACAGGGCACTACTGGAAACACCATATATTTT.

The chain uses TRBV6-5 and TRBJ1-2; weak D call: TRBD1 (6 bases). This CDR3 is built from 18 residues. The V and J ends lost 2 bases and 1 base respectively, with 20 bases between them. CDR1 MNHEY and CDR2 SVGAGI come from the germline V gene. The CDR3 region is CASSYHQGYRTLNYGYTF. The CDR3 region has the DNA TGTGCCAGCAGTTACCATCAGGGGTACCGTACCCTTAACTATGGCTACACCTTC.

This clonotype was observed a single time. The chain joins TRBV3-1 to TRBJ2-3; D is uncertain. Germline CDR1 reads LGHDT; CDR2 reads YNNKEL (reference sequence). This CDR3 region has 15 residues. Deletions cut 1 base from V and 4 bases from J, with 12 bases between. The CDR3 loop reads CASSQAWGGSDTQYF. The CDR3 nucleotides read TGTGCCAGCAGCCAAGCGTGGGGTGGGTCAGATACGCAGTATTTT.

Turning to this clonotype: Since a much larger clone is just one base distant, this may be a read error. The V gene is TRBV24-1, the J gene TRBJ1-2; unclear D gene. V shed 1 base and J shed 2 bases, with 7 bases lying between them. This CDR3 has 14 amino acids. Per the germline V gene, CDR1 is KGHDR and CDR2 is SFDVKD. CDR3 sequence: CATSDLEDNYGYTF. CDR3 DNA sequence: TGTGCCACCAGTGATTTAGAGGACAACTATGGCTACACCTTC.

This clonotype was observed a few times. The chain carries TRBV4-3 and TRBJ1-2; weak D call: TRBD1 (6 bases). Germline CDR1 reads LGHNA; CDR2 reads YSLEER. The V gene lost 2 bases and the J gene lost 2 bases, with 9 bases spanning the gap. The CDR3 runs 14 residues. Here the CDR3 DNA reads TGCGCCAGCAGCCAATGGGGGCAGAACTATGGCTACACCTTC. It is translated as CASSQWGQNYGYTF.

The rearrangement uses TRBV29-1 and TRBJ1-1, with D perhaps matching TRBD1 (5 bases). The CDR3 extends over 14 amino acids. Trimming pared 5 bases from V and 3 bases from J, leaving 16 bases between. Germline V gene data show CDR1 as SQVTM and CDR2 as ANQGSEA. This CDR3 is CSVLGETPDTEAFF. The CDR3, as DNA: TGCAGCGTTCTGGGGGAGACTCCCGACACTGAAGCTTTCTTT.

The rearrangement joins TRBV5-6 to TRBJ1-6; D ambiguous. Per the germline V gene, CDR1 is SGHDT and CDR2 is YYEEEE. V was pared by 4 bases and J by 7 bases, with 12 bases between. The CDR3 covers 14 residues. The CDR3 here is CASSTREANSPLHF. The CDR3 nucleotides read TGTGCCAGCAGCACCCGGGAAGCGAATTCACCCCTCCACTTT.

This clonotype was detected a few times. The chain couples TRBV27 to TRBJ2-7; D is perhaps TRBD2 (7 bases). The CDR3 is 15 residues long. Germline assignment: CDR1 MNHEY and CDR2 SMNVEV (reference sequence). Trimming left V 6 bases short and J 4 bases short, with 19 bases between. The CDR3 bases are TGTGCCAGCAGCCCGGCGGGCGGGGGCGTTTACGAGCAGTACTTC. Protein: CASSPAGGGVYEQYF.

The chain combines TRBV20-1 with TRBJ1-3; no firm D call. The germline gives CDR1 DFQATT, CDR2 SNEGSKA (reference sequence). The CDR3 sequence is 14 residues long. V was trimmed by 5 bases and J by 0 bases, leaving 11 bases between them. CDR3 bases: TGCAGTGCTTATAATGTCAACTCTGGAAACACCATATATTTT. Translating gives CSAYNVNSGNTIYF.

This clonotype was seen a few times. This chain's CDR3 is CASSLVSDYGYTF. The CDR3 nucleotides read TGCGCCAGCAGCTTGGTTTCTGACTATGGCTACACCTTC. The rearrangement uses TRBV5-1 and TRBJ1-2; no definite D call. V shed 0 bases and J shed 3 bases, with 6 bases lying between them. This CDR3 is built from 13 residues. Germline assignment: CDR1 SGHRS and CDR2 YFSETQ. The full variable domain, with the rest looked up from reference TRBV5-1 and TRBJ1-2, is KAGVTQTPRYLIKTRGQQVTLSCSPISGHRSVSWYQQTPGQGLQFLFEYFSETQRNKGNFPGRFSGRQFSNSRSEMNVSTLELGDSALYLCASSLVSDYGYTFGSGTRLTVV.

This chain links TRBV20-1 with TRBJ1-2; 7 bases fit TRBD1. CDR1 and CDR2 from the germline V gene are DFQATT and SNEGSKA (reference sequence). J was trimmed by 7 bases and V by 0 bases; bases with no gene match: 14. The CDR3 extends over 16 amino acids. The CDR3: CSARDPLAGGKFGYTF. The CDR3, as DNA: TGCAGTGCTAGAGACCCCCTTGCAGGGGGAAAATTTGGCTACACCTTC.

This clonotype came up a few times. CDR3 sequence: CASSKGALAEPETQYF. The CDR3 DNA is TGTGCCAGCAGCAAAGGGGCCCTTGCCGAACCCGAGACCCAGTACTTC. J is TRBJ2-5 and V is TRBV21-1; TRBD2 was called by the table and not checked on the DNA. TRBV21-1 constitutes a pseudogene. The CDR3 consists of 16 residues.

This clonotype was seen more than once but under ten times. This CDR3 is CSVVIGVGSNSPLHF. CDR3 DNA sequence: TGCAGCGTTGTGATTGGGGTAGGGAGTAATTCACCCCTCCACTTT. This chain uses TRBV29-1 with TRBJ1-6; D gene ambiguous. Germline values: CDR1 SQVTM, CDR2 ANQGSEA. Trimming removed 4 bases at V and 6 bases at J, with 16 bases between. CDR3 length: 15 residues.

The chain combines TRBV20-1 with TRBJ2-1; no firm D call. Germline CDR1 is DFQATT and CDR2 is SNEGSKA (reference sequence). The length of the CDR3 is 15 residues. Trimming shortened V by 3 bases and J by 0 bases, and 12 bases separated the two germline ends. In DNA form, the CDR3 reads TGCAGTGCTAGCGGGCCTGGGCTCTCCTACAATGAGCAGTTCTTC. Translating it yields CSASGPGLSYNEQFF.

There are many counts of this clonotype. The chain joins TRBV27 to TRBJ2-5; unclear D gene. This CDR3 contains 12 residues. With 5 bases removed from V and 0 bases from J, the gap between germline ends came to 4 bases. Looked up from germline, CDR1 is MNHEY and CDR2 is SMNVEV (reference sequence). The CDR3 reads CASSKNQETQYF. CDR3 bases: TGTGCCAGCAGTAAAAACCAAGAGACCCAGTACTTC.

The chain combines TRBV9 with TRBJ2-2, with TRBD1 as a possible D gene (5 bases). Germline V gives CDR1 SGDLS, CDR2 YYNGEE. The V and J ends lost 2 bases and 1 base respectively, with 12 bases between them. CDR3 length: 16 residues. The CDR3 coding sequence is TGTGCCAGCAGCGTTACACCCAGGGTGAACACCGGGGAGCTGTTTTTT. It encodes CASSVTPRVNTGELFF. Filled out from reference TRBV9 and TRBJ2-2, the complete variable domain reads DSGVTQTPKHLITATGQRVTLRCSPRSGDLSVYWYQQSLDQGLQFLIQYYNGEERAKGNILERFSAQQFPDLHSELNLSSLELGDSALYFCASSVTPRVNTGELFFGEGSRLTVL.

V and J are TRBV29-1 and TRBJ2-5, with D tentatively TRBD2 (6 bases). V gave up 4 bases and J gave up 5 bases, with 17 bases separating them. Germline CDR1 is SQVTM and CDR2 is ANQGSEA. This CDR3 has 14 residues. The CDR3 loop reads CSVGGMTGRETQYF. The CDR3 nucleotides read TGCAGCGTTGGAGGGATGACGGGGAGGGAGACCCAGTACTTC.

In nucleotides, the CDR3 is TGTGCCAGCAGTTTATACAGGACAAACGCGAAAGAAGCTTTCTTT. It codes for CASSLYRTNAKEAFF. The chain couples TRBV27 to TRBJ1-1, with D possibly TRBD1 on 5 matching bases. The CDR3 is 15 residues long. Trimming removed 1 base from V and 8 bases from J, with 17 bases in between. Germline V lookup: CDR1 MNHEY, CDR2 SMNVEV (reference sequence).